This T cell receptor (beta chain) was profiled in a study of cytomegalovirus exposure and HLA in healthy donors. The CDR3 covers 17 residues. V trimming: 0 bases; J trimming: 4 bases; junction bases outside the gene matches: 11. The germline V gene has CDR1 SGHRS and CDR2 YFSETQ. 60 Vbeta and 13 Jbeta primers were used in PCR. Sequencing used immunoSEQ multiplex PCR; TCRdb keeps in-frame clones, though not all of them. The table records some 140,000 clones, 65% to 85% of them present only once. This sequence joins TRBV5-1 and TRBJ2-5; 8 nucleotides agree with TRBD1. The sample comprised PBMCs. The sequence was collected from a woman aged 40 to 49 in good health and CMV-seropositive. CDR3 coding DNA: TGCGCCAGCAGCTTGGCCGCAGGGGGCGTAAACGGAGAGACCCAGTACTTC. This codes for CASSLAAGGVNGETQYF.